Listed below are T cell receptor beta chains from one sample, sequenced in a study of T cells after yellow fever vaccination. TCRdb recomputed calls from the 5' RACE reads with MiXCR, one row per CDR3 protein. The repertoire has roughly 85,000 distinct CDR3 sequences, 13% of them found once; the top ten carry around 23%. This sample comprised CD8+ T cells not binding an NS4B(214-222) dextramer, sorted from PBMCs, obtained less than 25 days after the first yellow fever vaccination. The receptors here all came from a man aged 18 to 30 who received the YFV17D yellow fever vaccine. Each CDR3 is given with its conserved first and last residue. Size is omitted from some rows. Given values are once, few, many or a class for expanded clones.

J gene: TRBJ1-1; clone size: NA; V gene: TRBV6-1; CDR3 protein: CASSPDRVLNTEAFF
J gene: TRBJ1-1; clone size: many; V gene: TRBV28; CDR3 protein: CASSLPNTEAFF
J gene: TRBJ1-1; clone size: few; V gene: TRBV7-9; CDR3 protein: CASSLGRAEAFF
J gene: TRBJ2-5; clone size: few; V gene: TRBV5-1; CDR3 protein: CASSFTGGIQETQYF
J gene: TRBJ2-1; clone size: few; V gene: TRBV3-1; CDR3 protein: CASSQGLATFNEQFF
J gene: TRBJ1-2; clone size: few; V gene: TRBV4-3; CDR3 protein: CASSQGMGQGYGYTF
J gene: TRBJ2-1; clone size: few; V gene: TRBV11-2; CDR3 protein: CASSLGTFRRNEQFF
J gene: TRBJ2-3; clone size: few; V gene: TRBV7-2; CDR3 protein: CASSLGDRVPDTQYF
J gene: TRBJ2-1; clone size: few; V gene: TRBV7-3; CDR3 protein: CASSPPETRTSEQFF
J gene: TRBJ2-1; clone size: few; V gene: TRBV19; CDR3 protein: CASGLASLNEQFF
J gene: TRBJ2-3; clone size: few; V gene: TRBV7-9; CDR3 protein: CASSLVLPDTQYF
J gene: TRBJ1-2; clone size: NA; V gene: TRBV10-2; CDR3 protein: CASSEHRPYGYTF
J gene: TRBJ1-5; clone size: NA; V gene: TRBV24-1; CDR3 protein: CATSATGNQPQHF
J gene: TRBJ1-1; clone size: few; V gene: TRBV6-6; CDR3 protein: CASRVEGLTEAFF
J gene: TRBJ2-2; clone size: few; V gene: TRBV20-1; CDR3 protein: CSATRDSHTGELFF
J gene: TRBJ2-1; clone size: few; V gene: TRBV28; CDR3 protein: CASSRTDEQFF
J gene: TRBJ1-1; clone size: few; V gene: TRBV5-1; CDR3 protein: CASSLGTGRTEAFF
J gene: TRBJ2-1; clone size: many; V gene: TRBV7-3; CDR3 protein: CASSLTGGPPSSYNEQFF
J gene: TRBJ2-7; clone size: few; V gene: TRBV12-3/TRBV12-4; CDR3 protein: CASCGRAAYEQYF
J gene: TRBJ1-2; clone size: NA; V gene: TRBV24-1; CDR3 protein: CATSGGGASYGYTF
J gene: TRBJ1-1; clone size: few; V gene: TRBV4-1; CDR3 protein: CASSLAPAGLDTEAFF
J gene: TRBJ2-1; clone size: few; V gene: TRBV7-9; CDR3 protein: CASSHGGNEQFF
J gene: TRBJ1-1; clone size: NA; V gene: TRBV7-9; CDR3 protein: CASSLTTGQTEAFF
J gene: TRBJ2-2; clone size: NA; V gene: TRBV4-3; CDR3 protein: CASRGVSVDTGELFF
J gene: TRBJ2-3; clone size: many; V gene: TRBV7-2; CDR3 protein: CASSSGLAGDTQYF
J gene: TRBJ2-7; clone size: many; V gene: TRBV10-3; CDR3 protein: CAISDSGTGVYEQYF
J gene: TRBJ2-7; clone size: NA; V gene: TRBV12-3/TRBV12-4; CDR3 protein: CASSSNRQGAPEQYF
J gene: TRBJ2-2; clone size: few; V gene: TRBV6-4; CDR3 protein: CASSDKDSGELFF
J gene: TRBJ1-2; clone size: few; V gene: TRBV20-1; CDR3 protein: CSARGGLQDYGYTF
J gene: TRBJ1-1; clone size: many; V gene: TRBV6-5; CDR3 protein: CASRAGQGNTEAFF
J gene: TRBJ2-1; clone size: few; V gene: TRBV4-3; CDR3 protein: CASSQFAGGSSYNEQFF
J gene: TRBJ2-7; clone size: few; V gene: TRBV19; CDR3 protein: CASSMQGHEQYF
J gene: TRBJ2-1; clone size: NA; V gene: TRBV4-3; CDR3 protein: CASSQNLLDTSYNEQFF
J gene: TRBJ2-3; clone size: NA; V gene: TRBV10-3; CDR3 protein: CAITERVGTDTQYF
J gene: TRBJ1-3; clone size: NA; V gene: TRBV4-2; CDR3 protein: CASSQEAGALGNTIYF
J gene: TRBJ2-7; clone size: NA; V gene: TRBV5-4; CDR3 protein: CASSAWDRTYEQYF
J gene: TRBJ2-3; clone size: few; V gene: TRBV6-5; CDR3 protein: CASSYGVGRLALDTQYF
J gene: TRBJ1-4; clone size: NA; V gene: TRBV9; CDR3 protein: CASSKGVTSNEKLFF
J gene: TRBJ1-2; clone size: NA; V gene: TRBV6-5; CDR3 protein: CASSYSIQDGGYTF
J gene: TRBJ2-5; clone size: NA; V gene: TRBV6-1; CDR3 protein: CASRRAGLATETQYF
J gene: TRBJ1-1; clone size: many; V gene: TRBV5-5; CDR3 protein: CASSLTGGPEAFF
J gene: TRBJ2-1; clone size: many; V gene: TRBV10-3; CDR3 protein: CAINWGDNEQFF
J gene: TRBJ2-5; clone size: few; V gene: TRBV6-5; CDR3 protein: CASSYSNGGQETQYF
J gene: TRBJ2-1; clone size: NA; V gene: TRBV12-3/TRBV12-4; CDR3 protein: CASRIDRGEEFF
J gene: TRBJ2-5; clone size: few; V gene: TRBV12-3/TRBV12-4; CDR3 protein: CASSSLAGEQETQYF
J gene: TRBJ2-3; clone size: NA; V gene: TRBV25-1; CDR3 protein: CASSEYLYRGRDTQYF
J gene: TRBJ2-5; clone size: NA; V gene: TRBV7-2; CDR3 protein: CASSLAPSLAGPGTQYF
J gene: TRBJ2-1; clone size: NA; V gene: TRBV5-1; CDR3 protein: CASSLGHIRGVIDNEQFF
J gene: TRBJ1-1; clone size: few; V gene: TRBV27; CDR3 protein: CASSLTPVGTEAFF
J gene: TRBJ2-3; clone size: NA; V gene: TRBV7-3; CDR3 protein: CASSPYGGLGDTQYF
J gene: TRBJ1-5; clone size: few; V gene: TRBV20-1; CDR3 protein: CSARDREAQPQHF
J gene: TRBJ1-2; clone size: NA; V gene: TRBV9; CDR3 protein: CASSSAGTAYGYTF
J gene: TRBJ2-1; clone size: few; V gene: TRBV7-9; CDR3 protein: CASSLEADNEQFF
J gene: TRBJ1-1; clone size: NA; V gene: TRBV7-2; CDR3 protein: CASSLWATEAFF
J gene: TRBJ2-5; clone size: NA; V gene: TRBV7-6; CDR3 protein: CASSTQGTQYF
J gene: TRBJ2-3; clone size: many; V gene: TRBV12-3/TRBV12-4; CDR3 protein: CASRPTSGGGDTQYF
J gene: TRBJ2-1; clone size: few; V gene: TRBV7-6; CDR3 protein: CASSLGRGAESEQFF